A selection of T cell receptor beta chains follows, all from one sample in a study of blood T cell repertoires in COVID-19. Using immunoSEQ multiplex PCR, the repertoire was profiled, and TCRdb retains in-frame clones only, with some absent. The sample lists around 100,000 clones; around nine tenths were seen once. The material sequenced was peripheral blood. These receptors originate from a man aged 55 to 70 with COVID-19, enrolled during active disease. Both conserved end residues are part of each CDR3. D genes are given only for firm matches. Not all rows give a size; the values are once, few, many and, for expanded clones, a class.

>few|TRBV30|TRBD1|TRBJ2-7
CAWSRGDRGWGQYF
TGTGCCTGGAGCAGGGGGGACAGGGGATGGGGGCAGTACTTC
>.|TRBV7-7|TRBD1|TRBJ2-5
CASSLGQGEETQYF
TGTGCTAGCAGCTTGGGACAGGGGGAAGAGACCCAGTACTTC
>.|TRBV7-2|TRBD1|TRBJ1-5
CASSVLTGSNQPQHF
TGTGCCAGCAGCGTTCTGACAGGGAGCAATCAGCCCCAGCATTTT
>.|TRBV27|.|TRBJ1-1
CASSFDRNTEAFF
TGTGCCAGCAGTTTCGACAGGAACACTGAAGCTTTCTTT
>.|TRBV18|TRBD1|TRBJ1-3
CASSTGTGAGNTIYF
TGTGCCAGCTCAACTGGGACAGGGGCTGGAAACACCATATATTTT
>.|TRBV7-2|.|TRBJ2-7
CASSLGRLPLNEQYF
TGTGCCAGCAGCTTAGGGAGACTCCCGTTAAACGAGCAGTACTTC
>.|TRBV19|.|TRBJ1-1
CASSIGGEGTEAFF
TGTGCCAGTAGTATCGGCGGGGAGGGCACTGAAGCTTTCTTT
>few|TRBV6-5|.|TRBJ1-2
CASSYHEDGIYGYTF
TGTGCCAGCAGTTACCATGAGGACGGGATCTATGGCTACACCTTC
>.|TRBV24-1|TRBD1|TRBJ2-1
CATTGTGGADEQFF
TGTGCCACCACCGGGACAGGGGGAGCGGATGAGCAGTTCTTC
>.|TRBV5-4|.|TRBJ2-5
CASSLAFQGQETQYF
TGTGCCAGCAGCTTGGCCTTTCAGGGCCAAGAGACCCAGTACTTC
>.|TRBV9|TRBD1|TRBJ1-2
CASSGGDRAHYGYTF
TGTGCCAGCAGCGGCGGAGACAGGGCACACTATGGCTACACCTTC
>medium-sized|TRBV18|TRBD2|TRBJ2-1
CASSPRLGSGARGGYNEQFF
TGTGCCAGCTCTCCCAGGTTGGGTAGCGGGGCTAGGGGGGGATACAATGAGCAGTTCTTC
>.|TRBV7-2|.|TRBJ1-2
CASSLERGLDGYTF
TGTGCCAGCAGCTTGGAACGAGGGCTCGATGGCTACACCTTC
>.|TRBV27|.|TRBJ1-2
CASSLLPAGSGDGYTF
TGTGCCAGCAGTTTACTTCCGGCCGGGTCCGGGGATGGCTACACCTTC
>.|TRBV7-9|.|TRBJ1-2
CASSLAGADYGYTF
TGTGCCAGCAGCTTAGCGGGGGCAGACTATGGCTACACCTTC
>once|TRBV10-3|TRBD1|TRBJ1-5
CAISPRQGTGYQPQHF
TGTGCCATCAGCCCTAGACAGGGGACAGGATATCAGCCCCAGCATTTT
>.|TRBV19|.|TRBJ1-6
CASNYQEGGGNSPLHF
TGTGCCAGTAACTATCAGGAGGGGGGAGGGAATTCACCCCTCCACTTT
>.|TRBV28|.|TRBJ1-5
CASSLLQGSQPQHF
TGTGCCAGCAGTTTACTACAGGGAAGTCAGCCCCAGCATTTT
>.|TRBV7-9|TRBD1|TRBJ1-4
CASSLDRGWATNEKLFF
TGTGCCAGCAGCTTAGACAGGGGGTGGGCGACTAATGAAAAACTGTTTTTT
>.|TRBV6-5|TRBD1|TRBJ1-5
CASRGARNQPQHF
TGTGCCTCCAGGGGGGCTAGAAATCAGCCCCAGCATTTT
>.|TRBV19|.|TRBJ1-1
CASSIQWTENTEAFF
TGTGCCAGTAGTATACAATGGACAGAGAACACTGAAGCTTTCTTT
>.|TRBV9|.|TRBJ2-7
CASSLGHPSSYEQYF
TGTGCCAGCAGCCTCGGACATCCGAGCTCCTACGAGCAGTACTTC
>once|TRBV7-6|.|TRBJ1-4
CASSLDSGVSSEKLFF
TGTGCCAGCAGCTTAGATTCGGGGGTCTCTAGTGAAAAACTGTTTTTT
>.|TRBV19|.|TRBJ2-3
CASSMVLGDTDTQYF
TGTGCCAGTAGTATGGTCCTTGGAGACACAGATACGCAGTATTTT
>few|TRBV27|.|TRBJ2-3
CASSLRTVSSTDTQYF
TGTGCCAGCAGTTTGCGCACGGTTTCTAGCACAGATACGCAGTATTTT
>few|TRBV4-1|.|TRBJ1-1
CASSQEIQTTEAFF
TGCGCCAGCAGCCAAGAGATACAGACCACTGAAGCTTTCTTT
>few|TRBV7-9|TRBD1|TRBJ2-7
CASSLVRGQGNEQYF
TGTGCCAGCAGCTTAGTGAGGGGACAGGGCAACGAGCAGTACTTC
>.|TRBV11-3|TRBD2|TRBJ2-3
CASSSGTSGTTDTQYF
TGTGCCAGCAGCTCCGGGACTAGCGGAACCACAGATACGCAGTATTTT
>.|TRBV29-1|TRBD2|TRBJ2-2
CSVGPGLASGVSFRGTGELFF
TGCAGCGTTGGGCCGGGGCTGGCTAGCGGGGTGTCTTTTAGGGGCACCGGGGAGCTGTTTTTT
>.|TRBV5-4|.|TRBJ2-3
CASSLGGTSSMDTQYF
TGTGCCAGCAGCTTGGGAGGTACCTCTTCAATGGATACGCAGTATTTT
>once|TRBV28|.|TRBJ2-3
CASSLVDKTQYF
TGTGCCAGCAGTTTAGTGGACAAGACGCAGTATTTT
>.|TRBV28|TRBD1|TRBJ1-5
CASSLHGQGGQPQHF
TGTGCCAGCAGTTTGCACGGACAGGGGGGCCAGCCCCAGCATTTT
>.|TRBV5-1|TRBD1|TRBJ2-3
CASSDDRAPDTQYF
TGCGCCAGCAGCGATGACAGGGCCCCAGATACGCAGTATTTT
>.|TRBV6-4|TRBD2|TRBJ2-3
CASSVAGGTDTQYF
TGTGCCAGCAGTGTAGCGGGAGGCACAGATACGCAGTATTTT
>.|TRBV11-3|.|TRBJ2-3
CASSPGTDTQYF
TGTGCCAGCAGCCCGGGCACAGATACGCAGTATTTT
>.|TRBV30|.|TRBJ2-2
CAWSKATRHTGELFF
TGTGCCTGGAGTAAGGCTACTAGACATACCGGGGAGCTGTTTTTT
>.|TRBV3-1/TRBV3-2|.|TRBJ2-7
CASSSQGSYEQYF
TGTGCCAGCAGCTCACAGGGTTCCTACGAGCAGTACTTC
>once|TRBV5-5|.|TRBJ2-3
CASSLAVFTDTQYF
TGTGCCAGCAGCTTGGCGGTTTTCACAGATACGCAGTATTTT
>.|TRBV25-1|TRBD2|TRBJ2-5
CASSEYGTSYETQYF
TGTGCCAGCAGTGAATATGGGACTAGTTACGAGACCCAGTACTTC